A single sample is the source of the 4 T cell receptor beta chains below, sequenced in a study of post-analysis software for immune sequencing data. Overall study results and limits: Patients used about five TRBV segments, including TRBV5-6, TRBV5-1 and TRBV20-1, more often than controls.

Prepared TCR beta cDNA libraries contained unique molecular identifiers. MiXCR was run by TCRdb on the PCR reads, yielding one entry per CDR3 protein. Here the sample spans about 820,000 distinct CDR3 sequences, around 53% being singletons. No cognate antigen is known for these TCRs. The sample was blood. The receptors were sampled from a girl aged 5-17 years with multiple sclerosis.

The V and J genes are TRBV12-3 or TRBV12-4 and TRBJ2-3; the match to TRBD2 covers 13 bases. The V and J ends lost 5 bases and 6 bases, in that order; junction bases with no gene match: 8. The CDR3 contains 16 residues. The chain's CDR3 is CASSPRTSGGRDTQYF. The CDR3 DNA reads TGTGCCAGCAGTCCCCGGACTAGCGGGGGCCGGGATACGCAGTATTTT.

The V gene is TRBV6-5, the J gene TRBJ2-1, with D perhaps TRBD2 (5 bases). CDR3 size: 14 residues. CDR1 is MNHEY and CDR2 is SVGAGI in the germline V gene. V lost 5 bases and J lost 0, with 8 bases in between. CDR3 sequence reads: CASSRLSSYNEQFF. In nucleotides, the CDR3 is TGTGCCAGCAGTCGACTAAGCTCCTACAATGAGCAGTTCTTC.

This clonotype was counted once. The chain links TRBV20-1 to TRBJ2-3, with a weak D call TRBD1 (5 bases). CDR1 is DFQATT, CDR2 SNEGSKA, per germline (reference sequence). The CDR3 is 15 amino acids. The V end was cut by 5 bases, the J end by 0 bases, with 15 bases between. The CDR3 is CSAPPPQASTDTQYF. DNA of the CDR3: TGCAGTGCTCCACCCCCACAGGCGAGCACAGATACGCAGTATTTT.

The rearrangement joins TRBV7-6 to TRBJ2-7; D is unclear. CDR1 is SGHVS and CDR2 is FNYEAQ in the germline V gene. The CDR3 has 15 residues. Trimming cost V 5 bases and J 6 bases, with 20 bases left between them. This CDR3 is CASSKMGSELSEQYF. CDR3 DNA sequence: TGTGCCAGCAGCAAAATGGGCAGCGAGCTAAGCGAGCAGTACTTC.